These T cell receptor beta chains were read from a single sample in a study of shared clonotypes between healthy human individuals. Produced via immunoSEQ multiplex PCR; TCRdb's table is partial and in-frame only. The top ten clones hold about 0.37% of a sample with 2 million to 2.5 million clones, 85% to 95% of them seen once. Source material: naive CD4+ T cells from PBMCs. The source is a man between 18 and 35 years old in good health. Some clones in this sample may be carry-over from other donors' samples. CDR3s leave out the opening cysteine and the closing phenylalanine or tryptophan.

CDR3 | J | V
ASSRGPGTGVYTEAF | TRBJ1-1 | TRBV5-1
ASRTAGGETQY | TRBJ2-5 | TRBV5-1
ASSFIRGTGNTIY | TRBJ1-3 | TRBV28
ASSVGIQGRYEQY | TRBJ2-7 | TRBV9
ASSGRVGSGNTIY | TRBJ1-3 | TRBV7-2
ASSLLPPFGAVT | TRBJ1-2 | TRBV28
ASSPGLAGDGTGELF | TRBJ2-2 | TRBV4-1
AISGSSGPNTGELF | TRBJ2-2 | TRBV10-3
ASSRTPGTGGANVLT | TRBJ2-6 | TRBV11-2
ASSLGGSLDEQY | TRBJ2-7 | TRBV7-2
ATSLWGYPYEQY | TRBJ2-7 | TRBV7-9
ASSLTGTFTGELF | TRBJ2-2 | TRBV7-8
ASSAGTSSSQTQY | TRBJ2-5 | TRBV9
ASSESSRLGGTEAF | TRBJ1-1 | TRBV10-1
ASSLGGSGANVLT | TRBJ2-6 | TRBV28
ASSPRTVPGELF | TRBJ2-2 | TRBV19
ASSPGQGERETQY | TRBJ2-5 | TRBV7-3
ASSFGQGPYEQY | TRBJ2-7 | TRBV28
SVGSDKEYGYT | TRBJ1-2 | TRBV29-1
ASSLGPSREGASTDTQY | TRBJ2-3 | TRBV5-1
ASSPQGGSETQY | TRBJ2-5 | TRBV5-1
ASSQAGPAGWKTQY | TRBJ2-5 | TRBV4-3
ASTKTSGPLRQF | TRBJ2-1 | TRBV19
ASSFYVGREGTEAF | TRBJ1-1 | TRBV7-6